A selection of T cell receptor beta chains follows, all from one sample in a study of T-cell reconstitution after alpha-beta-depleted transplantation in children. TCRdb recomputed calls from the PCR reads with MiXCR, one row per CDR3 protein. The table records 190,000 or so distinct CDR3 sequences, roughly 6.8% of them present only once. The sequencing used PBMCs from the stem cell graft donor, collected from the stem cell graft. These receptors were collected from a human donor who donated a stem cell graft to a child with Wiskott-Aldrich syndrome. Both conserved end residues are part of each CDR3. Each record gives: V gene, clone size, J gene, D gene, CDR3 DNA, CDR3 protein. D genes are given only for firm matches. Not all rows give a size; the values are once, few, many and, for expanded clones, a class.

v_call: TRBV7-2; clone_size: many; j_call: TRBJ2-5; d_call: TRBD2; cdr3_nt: TGTGCCAGCAGCCCGGGACTAGCGCAAGAGACCCAGTACTTC; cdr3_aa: CASSPGLAQETQYF
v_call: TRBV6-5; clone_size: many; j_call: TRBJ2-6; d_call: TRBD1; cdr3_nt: TGTGCCAGTAGACGACAGGGGTTGCCTTTCTCTGGGGCCAACGTCCTGACTTTC; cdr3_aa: CASRRQGLPFSGANVLTF
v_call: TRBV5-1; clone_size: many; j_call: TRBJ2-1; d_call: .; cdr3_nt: TGCGCCAGCAGCTTGCTTCCACCAAGCTCCTACAATGAGCAGTTCTTC; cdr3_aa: CASSLLPPSSYNEQFF
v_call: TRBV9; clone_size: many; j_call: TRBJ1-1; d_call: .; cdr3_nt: TGTGCCAGCAGCGGGACAGCAGAGAACACTGAAGCTTTCTTT; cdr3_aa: CASSGTAENTEAFF
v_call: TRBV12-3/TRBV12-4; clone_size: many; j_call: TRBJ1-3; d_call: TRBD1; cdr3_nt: TGTGCCAGCAGTTTTTGGGGAACAGGGGCTGGAAACACCATATATTTT; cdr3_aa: CASSFWGTGAGNTIYF
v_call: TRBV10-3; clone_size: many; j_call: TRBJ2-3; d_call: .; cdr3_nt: TGTGCCATCAGTGGCAGGGTGGAAACAGATACGCAGTATTTT; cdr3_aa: CAISGRVETDTQYF
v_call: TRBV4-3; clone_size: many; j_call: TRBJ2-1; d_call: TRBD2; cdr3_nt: TGCGCCAGCAGCCCTAGACTAGCGGCCCACTCGGGGAATGAGCAGTTCTTC; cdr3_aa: CASSPRLAAHSGNEQFF
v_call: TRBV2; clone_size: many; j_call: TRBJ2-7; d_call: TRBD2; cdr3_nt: TGTGCCAGCAGTGAATCTAGCGGGGCCAACGTCTACGAGCAGTACTTC; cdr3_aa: CASSESSGANVYEQYF
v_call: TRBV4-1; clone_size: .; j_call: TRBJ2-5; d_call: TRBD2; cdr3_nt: TGCGCCAGCAGCCTACCGACTAGCGGCCAAGAGACCCAGTACTTC; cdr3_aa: CASSLPTSGQETQYF
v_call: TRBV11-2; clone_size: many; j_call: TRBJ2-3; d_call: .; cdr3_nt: TGTGCCAGCAGCTTAAGCGACTCCCGTACGTGGTATTTT; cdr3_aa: CASSLSDSRTWYF
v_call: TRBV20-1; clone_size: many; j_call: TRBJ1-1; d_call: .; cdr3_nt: TGCAGTGCTAGAGACCCACGACGATCAACGAACACTGAAGCTTTCTTT; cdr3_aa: CSARDPRRSTNTEAFF
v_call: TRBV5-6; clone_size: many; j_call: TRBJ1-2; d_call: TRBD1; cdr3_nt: TGTGCCAGCATCTTTGGCGACAGGGGGAACTATGGCTACACCTTC; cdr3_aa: CASIFGDRGNYGYTF
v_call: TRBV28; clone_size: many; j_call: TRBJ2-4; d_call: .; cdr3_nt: TGTGCCAGCAGTTTACCTAACCGGGACATTCAGTACTTC; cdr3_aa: CASSLPNRDIQYF
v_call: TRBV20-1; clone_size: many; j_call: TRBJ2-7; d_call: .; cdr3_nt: TGCAGTGCTACCCCGGGCTCCCTTCAGTCCGAGCAGTACTTC; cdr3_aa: CSATPGSLQSEQYF
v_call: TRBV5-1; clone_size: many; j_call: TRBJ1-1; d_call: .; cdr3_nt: TGCGCCAGCAGCTCCAACAGTGCTCTGAGCACTGAAGCTTTCTTT; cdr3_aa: CASSSNSALSTEAFF
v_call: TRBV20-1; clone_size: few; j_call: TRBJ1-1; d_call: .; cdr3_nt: TGCAGTGCTAAAACAGGTGAAGCTTTCTTT; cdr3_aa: CSAKTGEAFF
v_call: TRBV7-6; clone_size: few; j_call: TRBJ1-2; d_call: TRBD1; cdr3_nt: TGTGCCAGCAGCTCGGACAGGGGAGGCGGCTACACCTTC; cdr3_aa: CASSSDRGGGYTF
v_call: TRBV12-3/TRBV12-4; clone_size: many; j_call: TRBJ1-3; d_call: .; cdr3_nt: TGTGCCAGCAGGGTCACGGGGGAAAGAAACACCATATATTTT; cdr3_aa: CASRVTGERNTIYF
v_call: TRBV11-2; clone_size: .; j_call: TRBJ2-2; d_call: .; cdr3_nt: TGTGCCAGCAGCTTTCGTCCCGGGGAGCTGTTTTTT; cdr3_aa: CASSFRPGELFF
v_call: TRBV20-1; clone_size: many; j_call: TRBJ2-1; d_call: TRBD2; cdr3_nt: TGCAGTGCTAGAGATAGCGGGAGGCAGTTCTTC; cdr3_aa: CSARDSGRQFF
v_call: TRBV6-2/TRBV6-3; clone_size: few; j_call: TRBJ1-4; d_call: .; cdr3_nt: TGTGCCAGCAGTCACCGAGGTCGGGAAAAACTGTTTTTT; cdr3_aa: CASSHRGREKLFF
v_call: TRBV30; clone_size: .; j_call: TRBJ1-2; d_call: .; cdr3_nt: TGTGCCTGGGGGGGCGAAGACTATGGCTACACCTTC; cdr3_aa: CAWGGEDYGYTF
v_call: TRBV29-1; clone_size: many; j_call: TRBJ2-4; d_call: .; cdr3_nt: TGCAGCGTCCTGTCCGGGACGGCCAAAAACATTCAGTACTTC; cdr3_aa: CSVLSGTAKNIQYF